This TCR beta chain was identified during a study of blood T cell repertoires in COVID-19. The repertoire was sequenced with immunoSEQ multiplex PCR; TCRdb's copy has only in-frame clones and lacks some. The sample holds about 270,000 clones, around nine tenths seen once. CDR1 is MDHEN, CDR2 SYDVKM, per germline. The ends lost 4 bases at V and 0 bases at J; junction bases unmatched: 2. This CDR3 is 16 amino acids long. J is TRBJ1-4 and V is TRBV28; 10 nucleotides agree with TRBD1. This receptor was identified in a man between 40 and 49 years old with active or convalescent COVID-19. Sequencing input: peripheral blood. The CDR3 bases are TGTGCCAGCAGTTGGGGACAGGGGCCAACTAATGAAAAACTGTTTTTT. It specifies CASSWGQGPTNEKLFF.